Sequencing of this T cell receptor beta chain was carried out in a study of shared clonotypes between healthy human individuals. Across the whole study: Contributing individuals were a couple of females and a few males aged 18 to 49. For every donor, three CD4 naive, three CD4 memory, two CD8 naive and one CD8 memory plates were used.

Per the original methods: Filtering was not the same, since immunoSEQ gave junction-only sequences without quality scores. Generated by immunoSEQ multiplex PCR, the TCRdb table keeps only in-frame clones and is missing some. Clonal size and the V and J genes are those of that table, whereas D and trimming came from the DNA. Among around 620,000 clones, around 96% were seen once, and the ten largest hold approximately 0.11%. Study observations and caveats: Clonotype sharing among donors was expected to depend on sequencing depth.

Terminally differentiated effector memory CD45RA+ cells were excluded by CCR7 positive selection of CD45RO-negative cells. As regards this clone: What it binds is not known.

The CDR3 is 14 amino acids. Trimming took off 0 bases at V and 0 bases at J, with 6 bases between the two ends. CDR1 WNHNN and CDR2 SYGVQD come from the germline V gene (reference sequence). The sequenced material came from naive CD8+ T cells sorted from blood. The sequence came from a woman between 25 and 40 years old in good health. The chain combines TRBV10-1 with TRBJ2-7, with no clear D. CDR3 DNA: TGCGCCAGCAGTGAGTCTCCGAGCTCCTACGAGCAGTACTTC. This gives the protein CASSESPSSYEQYF.